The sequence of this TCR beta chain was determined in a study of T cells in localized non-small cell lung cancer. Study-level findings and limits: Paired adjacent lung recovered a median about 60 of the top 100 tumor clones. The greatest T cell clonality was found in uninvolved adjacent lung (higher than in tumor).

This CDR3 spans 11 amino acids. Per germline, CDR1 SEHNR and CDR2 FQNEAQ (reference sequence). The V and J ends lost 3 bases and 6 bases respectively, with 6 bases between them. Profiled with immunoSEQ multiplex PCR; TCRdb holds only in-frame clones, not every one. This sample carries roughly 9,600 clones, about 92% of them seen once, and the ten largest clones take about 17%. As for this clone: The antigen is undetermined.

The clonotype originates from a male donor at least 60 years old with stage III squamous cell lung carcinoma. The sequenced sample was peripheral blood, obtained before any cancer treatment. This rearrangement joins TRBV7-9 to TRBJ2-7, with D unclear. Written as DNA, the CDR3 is TGTGCCAGCAGCTTGGCAGGCGAGCAGTACTTC. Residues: CASSLAGEQYF.